Below are 31 T cell receptor beta chains sequenced from a single sample in a study of circulating CD8 cells and anti-PD-1 response in melanoma. Each library started from around 15 ng of total RNA using the QIAseq Immune Repertoire TCR panel. TCRdb itself ran the reads through MiXCR, one entry per CDR3 protein. The sample contains over 250 distinct CDR3 sequences, about a sixth of which appear only once. Four subsets defined by PD-1 and/or TIGIT were sorted from live CD3+CD8+TCRalphabeta+ cells. This material consisted of CD8+ T cells from PBMCs, taken at baseline or after one month of anti-PD-1 therapy (not recorded which). The source is a human donor with melanoma.

About this clonotype itself: This sequence may be a read error, since a much larger clone differs from it by one base. This sequence joins TRBV10-1 and TRBJ2-7; the D gene is possibly TRBD2 (5 bases). The ends were cut back, 4 bases at V and 2 bases at J, with 12 bases in the middle. CDR1 is WNHNN and CDR2 is SYGVQD in the germline V gene (reference sequence). The CDR3 has 14 residues. DNA for the CDR3: TGCGCCAGCAGTGGTGGGCTAGCAACCTACGAGCAGTACTTC. Translating it yields CASSGGLATYEQYF.

The chain recombines TRBV28 with TRBJ2-1, with 8 bases lining up with TRBD2. Germline-derived CDR1 and CDR2 are MDHEN and SYDVKM. J gave up 0 bases and V 4 bases, and 8 bases lay outside the gene matches. The CDR3 is 17 residues long. The CDR3 sequence is CASSSQRELSSYNEQFF. CDR3 in DNA: TGTGCCAGCAGTTCTCAGCGGGAGTTGAGCTCCTACAATGAGCAGTTCTTC. The whole variable domain, filled in from reference TRBV28 and TRBJ2-1, reads DVKVTQSSRYLVKRTGEKVFLECVQDMDHENMFWYRQDPGLGLRLIYFSYDVKMKEKGDIPEGYSVSREKKERFSLILESASTNQTSMYLCASSSQRELSSYNEQFFGPGTRLTVL.

The DNA of the CDR3 is TGTGCCAGCAGCTCAGCCTACAATGAGCAGTTCTTC. The encoded protein is CASSSAYNEQFF. The genes are TRBV7-9 and TRBJ2-1; D is unresolved. V was pared by 4 bases and J by 2 bases, with 3 bases between. The CDR3 is made up of 12 amino acids. Germline V lookup: CDR1 SEHNR, CDR2 FQNEAQ (reference sequence). Using reference TRBV7-9 and TRBJ2-1 for the parts outside the CDR3, the full variable domain is DTGVSQNPRHKITKRGQNVTFRCDPISEHNRLYWYRQTLGQGPEFLTYFQNEAQLEKSRLLSDRFSAERPKGSFSTLEIQRTEQGDSAMYLCASSSAYNEQFFGPGTRLTVL.

In this sample, this clonotype is medium-sized. The chain links TRBV4-3 to TRBJ2-1, with TRBD2 as a possible D gene (5 bases). Germline assignment: CDR1 LGHNA and CDR2 YSLEER. Trimming took 0 bases from V and 3 from J, leaving 12 bases between them. The CDR3 has 16 amino acids. This chain's CDR3 is CASSQDYPGIYNEQFF. CDR3 DNA sequence: TGCGCCAGCAGCCAAGATTATCCGGGGATCTACAATGAGCAGTTCTTC.

By proportion, this clonotype is hyperexpanded. V is TRBV28 and J is TRBJ1-1, with D tentatively TRBD1 (5 bases). The V end lost 7 bases, the J end lost 6 bases, and 18 bases lay between the germline ends. CDR1 is MDHEN and CDR2 is SYDVKM in the germline V gene. The CDR3 length is 14 residues. The CDR3 region is CASTLRGYYPEAFF. In DNA, the CDR3 is TGTGCCAGCACGCTTCGGGGGTACTACCCTGAAGCTTTCTTT.

This clonotype is large in the sample. This chain links TRBV24-1 with TRBJ1-5; D uncertain. The CDR3 consists of 12 residues. Trimming took off 0 bases at V and 4 bases at J, with 0 bases between the two ends. Germline V CDR1 and CDR2: KGHDR, SFDVKD. The CDR3 is CATSDLNQPQHF. CDR3 sequence (DNA): TGTGCCACCAGTGATTTGAATCAGCCCCAGCATTTT.

Relative to its sample, this clonotype is large. This rearrangement joins TRBV28 to TRBJ2-7; D is undetermined. The CDR3 has 15 residues. Germline V gene sequence: CDR1 MDHEN, CDR2 SYDVKM. Trimming removed 3 bases from V and 2 bases from J, with 14 bases in between. CDR3 sequence: CASSFLWTHPYEQYF. Here the CDR3 DNA reads TGTGCCAGCAGTTTTCTCTGGACCCATCCCTACGAGCAGTACTTC.

This clonotype is large in the sample. The V gene is TRBV28, the J gene TRBJ2-1; TRBD2 is a possible D gene (5 bases). Trimming pared 8 bases from V and 5 bases from J, leaving 19 bases between. The CDR3 sequence is 15 residues long. The germline CDR1 and CDR2 sequences are MDHEN and SYDVKM. DNA for the CDR3: TGTGCCAGCGGTGGATACGGCGGGCCGGACAATGAGCAGTTCTTC. It encodes CASGGYGGPDNEQFF.

By its share, this clonotype is medium-sized. V gene TRBV4-3 combines with J gene TRBJ2-6; 8 bases line up with TRBD2. This CDR3 contains 18 residues. With V trimmed by 0 bases and J by 0 bases, 4 bases remained unmatched. Germline V lookup: CDR1 LGHNA, CDR2 YSLEER. The chain's CDR3 is CASSQDSRGGSGANVLTF. The DNA for the CDR3 is TGCGCCAGCAGCCAAGATTCCCGGGGGGGCTCTGGGGCCAACGTCCTGACTTTC.

The J gene is TRBJ1-1, the V gene TRBV19, with D hard to call. The CDR3 consists of 13 residues. Trimming took 8 bases from V and 4 from J, leaving 14 bases between them. CDR1 and CDR2 (germline): LNHDA, SQIVND (reference sequence). For the CDR3, the DNA is TGTGCCAGTCGCGTCGGGATTGGCACTGAAGCTTTCTTT. Translating it yields CASRVGIGTEAFF.

Relative to its sample, this clonotype is medium-sized. The chain combines TRBV28 with TRBJ2-3, with D possibly matching TRBD2 (5 bases). The CDR3 consists of 12 residues. With 3 bases removed from V and 9 bases from J, the gap between germline ends came to 10 bases. Germline CDR1 reads MDHEN; CDR2 reads SYDVKM. Written as DNA, the CDR3 is TGTGCCAGCAGTTTTGAGGGCCCGACGCAGTATTTT. Translation gives CASSFEGPTQYF.

This clonotype was counted only a few times. The V and J genes are TRBV29-1 and TRBJ2-1, with 7 bases lining up with TRBD2. The V gene's germline CDR1 is SQVTM and CDR2 ANQGSEA. The V segment lost 1 base and the J segment 6 bases; nucleotides outside the gene matches: 9. The CDR3 has 15 residues. The CDR3 here is CSVEVWERGFNEQFF. The CDR3 nucleotides read TGCAGCGTTGAAGTATGGGAGCGGGGTTTCAATGAGCAGTTCTTC.

This clonotype is large (0.1 to 1%) in the sample. The V gene is TRBV4-1, the J gene TRBJ2-4; D is perhaps TRBD1 (6 bases). Trimming removed 3 bases from V and 3 bases from J, with 15 bases in between. There are 16 residues in the CDR3. CDR1 and CDR2 (germline): MGHRA, YSYEKL. Here the CDR3 DNA reads TGCGCCAGCAGCCAGGATTCAGGGGTGGGCAAAAACATTCAGTACTTC. Its translation is CASSQDSGVGKNIQYF.

In regard to this clonotype: One base away lies a much larger clone, so this may be a sequencing read error. The CDR3 end shows no conserved phenylalanine or tryptophan, and so a read error is likely. The chain carries TRBV12-3 or TRBV12-4 and TRBJ2-7; D might be TRBD2 (6 bases). Trimming stripped 4 bases from V and 3 bases from J, with 13 bases between. The length of the CDR3 is 14 residues. The CDR3 nucleotides read TGTGCCAGCAGTTCGGGGGTCAGGATCTACGAGCAGTACCTC. Protein product: CASSSGVRIYEQYL.

By its share, this clonotype is large. The genes are TRBV2 and TRBJ2-1, with D possibly called TRBD1 or TRBD2 (5 bases each). The germline gives CDR1 SNHLY, CDR2 FYNNEI. V was trimmed by 2 bases and J by 10 bases, leaving 9 bases between them. The CDR3 is made up of 12 amino acids. CDR3 in amino acids: CASSERGDEQFF. The CDR3 DNA is TGTGCCAGCAGTGAAAGAGGGGACGAGCAGTTCTTC.

By share, this clonotype ranks as large (0.1 to 1%). The gene calls are TRBV28 and TRBJ2-1, with 9 nucleotides matching TRBD1. Trimming removed 2 bases from V and 7 bases from J; junction bases left unmatched: 0. CDR3 length: 13 amino acids. The germline V gene encodes CDR1 MDHEN and CDR2 SYDVKM. CDR3 sequence reads: CASSLDRGNEQFF. The DNA of the CDR3 is TGTGCCAGCAGTTTAGACAGGGGGAATGAGCAGTTCTTC.

This clonotype is hyperexpanded (1% or more) in the sample. The chain couples TRBV27 to TRBJ2-5; 8 nucleotides line up with TRBD2. Germline V CDR1 and CDR2: MNHEY, SMNVEV (reference sequence). The CDR3 has 16 residues. J gave up 5 bases and V 6 bases, and 14 bases lay outside the gene matches. CDR3 protein: CASSQGLAGLEETQYF. The CDR3 bases are TGTGCCAGCAGCCAAGGACTAGCCGGATTGGAGGAGACCCAGTACTTC.

This clonotype ranks as large. The rearrangement joins TRBV13 to TRBJ2-3; 9 positions agree with TRBD2. J was trimmed by 0 bases and V by 6 bases; bases with no gene match: 10. Germline V gives CDR1 PRHDT, CDR2 FYEKMQ (reference sequence). The CDR3 is made up of 17 amino acids. CDR3 loop: CASRTSSSGSSTDTQYF. CDR3 DNA: TGTGCCAGCAGAACATCAAGTAGCGGGAGTAGCACAGATACGCAGTATTTT.

This clonotype is deemed hyperexpanded (1% or more). This chain uses TRBV7-3 with TRBJ2-3; 8 nucleotides match TRBD2. V gave up 5 bases and J gave up 4 bases; unmatched junction bases: 8. Germline CDR1 reads SGHTA; CDR2 reads FQGTGA. The CDR3 extends over 15 amino acids. The CDR3 protein is CASSRLALSADTQYF. DNA of the CDR3: TGTGCCAGCAGCCGACTAGCGCTTTCAGCAGATACGCAGTATTTT.

This clonotype was counted between two and nine times. It may be a read error: a sequence one base away is much more abundant. The chain has TRBV24-1 and TRBJ1-5; D unclear. CDR3 size: 12 residues. In germline, CDR1 is KGHDR, CDR2 SFDVKD. CDR3: CAASDLNQPQHF. The DNA for the CDR3 is TGTGCCGCCAGTGATTTGAATCAGCCCCAGCATTTT.

The chain uses TRBV2 and TRBJ1-1; D not certain. From germline, CDR1 is SNHLY and CDR2 FYNNEI. CDR3 size: 11 residues. The V end lost 10 bases, the J end lost 3 bases, and 9 bases lay between the germline ends. The chain's CDR3 is CANHGDTEAFF. The CDR3, as DNA: TGTGCCAACCATGGAGACACTGAAGCTTTCTTT.

Points on this clonotype: A read error is likely, as this CDR3 ends without the conserved phenylalanine or tryptophan. It is unclear where the CDR3 begins or ends on the DNA, so no DNA is shown, and the CDR3 is as TCRdb lists it. V and J are TRBV20-1 and TRBJ2-7. The V gene's germline CDR1 is DFQATT and CDR2 SNEGSKA (reference sequence). Counting both end residues, the CDR3 totals 11 amino acids. The CDR3 reads CSARGGYERYS.

This clonotype is deemed medium-sized. J is TRBJ2-6 and V is TRBV25-1; no firm D call. V lost 5 bases and J 7 bases, leaving 12 bases between the germline ends. The CDR3 sequence is 14 residues long. CDR1 MGHDK and CDR2 SYGVNS come from the germline V gene. CDR3: CASSKSGDANVLTF. In DNA form, the CDR3 reads TGTGCCAGCAGTAAATCCGGAGATGCCAACGTCCTGACTTTC.

J is TRBJ2-3 and V is TRBV19; D remains unclear. The CDR3 is 15 residues long. CDR1 is LNHDA and CDR2 is SQIVND in the germline V gene (reference sequence). The V end lost 2 bases, the J end lost 0 bases, and 9 bases lay between the germline ends. CDR3 DNA: TGTGCCAGTAGTATATCCCCAGCTAGCACAGATACGCAGTATTTT. Its protein product is CASSISPASTDTQYF.

This chain joins TRBV7-3 and TRBJ2-1; either TRBD1 or TRBD2 may supply D (6 bases each). This CDR3 comprises 15 residues. The V and J ends lost 4 bases and 9 bases respectively, with 19 bases between them. Germline CDR1 and CDR2: SGHTA and FQGTGA. The CDR3: CASSSARSGGGEQFF. In DNA, the CDR3 is TGTGCCAGCAGCTCAGCCCGCTCCGGGGGCGGTGAGCAGTTCTTC.

Relative to its sample, this clonotype is hyperexpanded. At one of its ends the junction is not consistent with the germline gene, which may arise from a read error. This rearrangement joins TRBV2 to TRBJ1-5; 12 bases are a match to TRBD1. The CDR3 has 15 residues. Germline lookup yields CDR1 SNHLY and CDR2 FYNNEI. The CDR3 region is CASREGTGGFQPQHF. DNA of the CDR3: TGTGCCAGCAGGGAAGGGACAGGGGGCTTTCAGCCCCAGCATTTT.

This clonotype is deemed large (0.1 to 1%). This chain uses TRBV28 with TRBJ2-2; no definite D call. The CDR3 runs 15 residues. CDR1 is MDHEN and CDR2 is SYDVKM in the germline V gene. The V gene lost 5 bases and the J gene lost 4 bases, with 14 bases spanning the gap. The CDR3 spells CASSPLQFSTGELFF. As DNA, the CDR3 is TGTGCCAGCAGTCCCCTGCAGTTCAGCACCGGGGAGCTGTTTTTT.

Within the sample, this clonotype is hyperexpanded. The chain recombines TRBV27 with TRBJ2-5; D not certain. The germline gives CDR1 MNHEY, CDR2 SMNVEV (reference sequence). Trimming took 2 bases from V and 7 from J, leaving 14 bases between them. There are 14 residues in the CDR3. The DNA of the CDR3 is TGTGCCAGCAGTTTAGGATCAGGATTTGCGACCCAGTACTTC. Translation: CASSLGSGFATQYF.

By share of the sample, this clonotype is large. This chain connects TRBV6-6 to TRBJ2-3; D not resolved. Trimming removed 2 bases from V and 4 bases from J, with 7 bases in between. CDR1 is MNHNY, CDR2 SVGAGI, per germline (reference sequence). CDR3 length equals 13 residues. The CDR3 DNA reads as TGTGCCAGCAGTTACAGTGGCGCAGATACGCAGTATTTT. It yields the protein CASSYSGADTQYF.

This chain links TRBV6-2 or TRBV6-3 with TRBJ2-5; D perhaps matches TRBD2 (5 bases). The CDR3 consists of 12 residues. V lost 8 bases and J lost 3, with 10 bases in between. CDR1 is MNHEY and CDR2 is SVGEGT in the germline V gene. The CDR3 sequence: CASSGLEETQYF. CDR3 sequence (DNA): TGTGCCAGCTCGGGGTTGGAAGAGACCCAGTACTTC.

Within the sample, this clonotype is medium-sized. This chain links TRBV6-2 or TRBV6-3 with TRBJ2-7; perhaps TRBD1 as D (6 bases). Germline CDR1 reads MNHEY; CDR2 reads SVGEGT. V shed 7 bases and J shed 5 bases, with 21 bases lying between them. CDR3 length: 15 amino acids. The CDR3 DNA is TGTGCCAGCACCTATGAAGGGGGATTCGGGGACGAGCAGTACTTC. It is translated as CASTYEGGFGDEQYF.